This T cell receptor (beta chain) comes out of a study of blood T cell repertoires in COVID-19. The CDR3 sequence is 14 residues long. The germline CDR1 and CDR2 sequences are SGHRS and YFSETQ. J lost 5 bases, V lost 4 bases, and 7 bases had no gene match. Some clones are missing from TCRdb's copy, which holds only in-frame ones; the method was immunoSEQ multiplex PCR. Of 99,000 or so clones in the sample, roughly 82% were seen once. The chain uses TRBV5-1 and TRBJ2-5, with 8 bases matching TRBD2. The receptor was isolated from a man aged 55-75 years with acute or convalescent COVID-19. Sequencing was performed on peripheral blood. The CDR3 loop reads CASSPGLAGETQYF. CDR3 DNA: TGCGCCAGCAGCCCCGGACTAGCTGGGGAGACCCAGTACTTC.